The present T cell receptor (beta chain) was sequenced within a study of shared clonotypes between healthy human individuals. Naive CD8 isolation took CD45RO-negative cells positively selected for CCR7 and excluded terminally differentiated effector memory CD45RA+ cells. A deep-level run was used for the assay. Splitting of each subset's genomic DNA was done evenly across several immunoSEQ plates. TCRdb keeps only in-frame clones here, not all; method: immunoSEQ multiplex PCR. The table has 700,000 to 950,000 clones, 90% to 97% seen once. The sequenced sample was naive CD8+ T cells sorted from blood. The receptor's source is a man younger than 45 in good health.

CDR3 in amino acids: CASSLSTQRADTQYF. DNA of the CDR3: TGTGCCAGCAGCTTGAGCACCCAGAGGGCGGATACGCAGTATTTT. The chain carries TRBV7-8 and TRBJ2-3, with D tentatively TRBD2 (5 bases). The V and J ends lost 3 bases and 6 bases respectively, with 16 bases between them. Per germline, CDR1 SGHVS and CDR2 FQNEAQ. CDR3 size: 15 residues.